This TCR beta chain was found in a study of CD8 T cells in Susac syndrome. This CDR3 comprises 13 residues. CDR1 and CDR2 from the germline V gene are SGHTA and FQGNSA. V lost 7 bases and J 4 bases, leaving 12 bases between the germline ends. An input of roughly 0.5 to 1 ug of RNA was subjected to reverse transcription using random hexamers. MiXCR was run by TCRdb on the immunoSEQ multiplex PCR reads, yielding one entry per CDR3 protein. The sample carries around 190,000 distinct CDR3 sequences, approximately 94% recorded once. The origin of this receptor is a human donor with Susac syndrome. The sequenced sample was CD4+ T cells from PBMCs. The rearrangement uses TRBV7-2 and TRBJ2-3; D is possibly TRBD2 (5 bases). Here the CDR3 DNA reads TGTGCCAGCACACGAAAGGGAGCAGATACGCAGTATTTT. The encoded protein is CASTRKGADTQYF.